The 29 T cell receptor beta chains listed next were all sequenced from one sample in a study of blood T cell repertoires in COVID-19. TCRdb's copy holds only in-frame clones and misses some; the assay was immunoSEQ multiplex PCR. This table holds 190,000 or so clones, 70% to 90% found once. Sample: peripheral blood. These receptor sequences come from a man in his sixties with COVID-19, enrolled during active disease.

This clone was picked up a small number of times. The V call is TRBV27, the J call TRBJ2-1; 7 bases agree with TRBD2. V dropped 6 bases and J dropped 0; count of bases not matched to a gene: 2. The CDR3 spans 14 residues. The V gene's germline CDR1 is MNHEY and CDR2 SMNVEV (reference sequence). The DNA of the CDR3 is TGTGCCAGCAGGGGGACTATCTCCTACAATGAGCAGTTCTTC. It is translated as CASRGTISYNEQFF.

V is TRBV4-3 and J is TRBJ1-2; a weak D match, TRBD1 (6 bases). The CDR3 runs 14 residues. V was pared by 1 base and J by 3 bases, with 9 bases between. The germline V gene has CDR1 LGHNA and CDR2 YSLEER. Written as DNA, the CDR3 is TGCGCCAGCAGCCAAGGCAGGGGAGACTATGGCTACACCTTC. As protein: CASSQGRGDYGYTF.

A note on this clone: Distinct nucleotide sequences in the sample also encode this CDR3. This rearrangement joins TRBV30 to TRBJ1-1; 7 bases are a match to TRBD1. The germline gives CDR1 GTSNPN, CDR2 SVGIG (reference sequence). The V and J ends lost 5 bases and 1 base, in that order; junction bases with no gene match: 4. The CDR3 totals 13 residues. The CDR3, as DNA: TGTGCCTGGTCCCGACAGGGGAACACTGAAGCTTTCTTT. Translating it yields CAWSRQGNTEAFF.

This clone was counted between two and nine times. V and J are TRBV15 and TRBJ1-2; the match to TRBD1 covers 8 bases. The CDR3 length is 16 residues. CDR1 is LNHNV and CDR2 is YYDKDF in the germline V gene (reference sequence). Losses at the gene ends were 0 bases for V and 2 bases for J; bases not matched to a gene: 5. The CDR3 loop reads CATSREPPGGNYGYTF. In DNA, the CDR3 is TGTGCCACCAGCAGAGAACCCCCAGGGGGCAACTATGGCTACACCTTC.

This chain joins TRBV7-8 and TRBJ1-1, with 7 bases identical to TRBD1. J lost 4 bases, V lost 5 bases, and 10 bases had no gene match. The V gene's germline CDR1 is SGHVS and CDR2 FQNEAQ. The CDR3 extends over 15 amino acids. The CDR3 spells CASSTTTGDGTEAFF. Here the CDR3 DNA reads TGTGCCAGCAGCACAACCACAGGGGACGGCACTGAAGCTTTCTTT.

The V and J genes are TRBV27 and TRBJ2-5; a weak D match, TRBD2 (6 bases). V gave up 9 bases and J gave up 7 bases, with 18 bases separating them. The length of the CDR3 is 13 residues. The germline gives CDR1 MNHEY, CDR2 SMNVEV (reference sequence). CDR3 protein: CASGLEGRGTQYF. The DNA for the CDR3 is TGTGCCAGTGGGCTGGAGGGCCGGGGGACCCAGTACTTC.

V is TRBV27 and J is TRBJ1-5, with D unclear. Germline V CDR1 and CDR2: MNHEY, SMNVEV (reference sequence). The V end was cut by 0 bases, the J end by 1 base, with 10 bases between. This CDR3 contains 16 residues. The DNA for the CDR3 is TGTGCCAGCAGTTTATCTTCCAGATGGAGCAATCAGCCCCAGCATTTT. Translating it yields CASSLSSRWSNQPQHF.

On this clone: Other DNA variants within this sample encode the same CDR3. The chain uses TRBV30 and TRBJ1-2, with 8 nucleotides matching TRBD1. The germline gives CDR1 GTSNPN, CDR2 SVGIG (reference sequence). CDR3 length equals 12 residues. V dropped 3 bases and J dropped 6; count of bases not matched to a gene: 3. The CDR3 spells CAWSRQGHGYTF. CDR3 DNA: TGTGCCTGGAGCCGACAGGGGCATGGCTACACCTTC.

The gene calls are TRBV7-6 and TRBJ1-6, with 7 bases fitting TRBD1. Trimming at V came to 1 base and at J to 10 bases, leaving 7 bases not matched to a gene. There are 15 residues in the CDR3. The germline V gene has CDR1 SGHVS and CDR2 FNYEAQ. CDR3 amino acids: CASSLGQGGGSPLHF. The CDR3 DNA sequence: TGTGCCAGCAGCTTAGGACAGGGAGGCGGGTCACCCCTCCACTTT.

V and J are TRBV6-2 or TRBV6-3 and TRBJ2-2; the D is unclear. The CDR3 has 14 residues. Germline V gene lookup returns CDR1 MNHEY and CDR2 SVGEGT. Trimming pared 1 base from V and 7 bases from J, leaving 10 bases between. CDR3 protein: CASSYLLSVGELFF. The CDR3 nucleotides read TGTGCCAGCAGTTACTTACTTTCGGTCGGGGAGCTGTTTTTT.

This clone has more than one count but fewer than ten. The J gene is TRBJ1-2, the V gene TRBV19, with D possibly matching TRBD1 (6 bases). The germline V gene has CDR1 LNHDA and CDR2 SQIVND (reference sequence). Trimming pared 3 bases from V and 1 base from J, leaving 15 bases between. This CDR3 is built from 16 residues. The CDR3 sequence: CASSIVTGGSNYGYTF. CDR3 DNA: TGTGCCAGTAGTATCGTGACAGGTGGAAGTAACTATGGCTACACCTTC.

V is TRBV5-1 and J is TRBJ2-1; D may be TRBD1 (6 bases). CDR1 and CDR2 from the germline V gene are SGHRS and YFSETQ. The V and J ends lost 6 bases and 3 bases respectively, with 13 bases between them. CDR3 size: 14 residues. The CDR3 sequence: CASTPGQDYNEQFF. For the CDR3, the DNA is TGCGCCAGCACCCCGGGACAAGACTACAATGAGCAGTTCTTC.

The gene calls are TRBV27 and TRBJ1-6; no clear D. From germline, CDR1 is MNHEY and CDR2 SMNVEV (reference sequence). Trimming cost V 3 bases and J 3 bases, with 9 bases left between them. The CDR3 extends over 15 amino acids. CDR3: CASSFLTDYNSPLHF. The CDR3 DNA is TGTGCCAGCAGTTTCCTTACAGACTATAATTCACCCCTCCACTTT.

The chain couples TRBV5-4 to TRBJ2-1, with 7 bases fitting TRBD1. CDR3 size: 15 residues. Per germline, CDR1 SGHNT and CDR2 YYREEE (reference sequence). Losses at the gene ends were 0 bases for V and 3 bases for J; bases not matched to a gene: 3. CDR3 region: CASSLGGGNYNEQFF. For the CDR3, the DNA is TGTGCCAGCAGCTTGGGAGGGGGCAACTACAATGAGCAGTTCTTC.

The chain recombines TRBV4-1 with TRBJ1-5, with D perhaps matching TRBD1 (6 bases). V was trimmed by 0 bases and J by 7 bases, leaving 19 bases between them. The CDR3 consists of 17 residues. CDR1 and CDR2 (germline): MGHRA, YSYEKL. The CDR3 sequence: CASSQDRNRVRGQPQHF. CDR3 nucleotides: TGCGCCAGCAGCCAAGATCGGAACAGGGTGAGAGGGCAGCCCCAGCATTTT.

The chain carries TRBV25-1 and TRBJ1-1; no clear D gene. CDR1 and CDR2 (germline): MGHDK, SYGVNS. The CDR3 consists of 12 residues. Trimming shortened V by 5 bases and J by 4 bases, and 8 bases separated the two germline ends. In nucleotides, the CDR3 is TGTGCCAGCAGTTCTTCCGGCACTGAAGCTTTCTTT. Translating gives CASSSSGTEAFF. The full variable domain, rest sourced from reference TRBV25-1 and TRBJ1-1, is EADIYQTPRYLVIGTGKKITLECSQTMGHDKMYWYQQDPGMELHLIHYSYGVNSTEKGDLSSESTVSRIRTEHFPLTLESARPSHTSQYLCASSSSGTEAFFGQGTRLTVV.

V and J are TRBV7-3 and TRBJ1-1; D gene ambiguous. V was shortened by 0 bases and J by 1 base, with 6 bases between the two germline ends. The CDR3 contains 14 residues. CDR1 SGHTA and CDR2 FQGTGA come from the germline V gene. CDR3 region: CASSLTGENTEAFF. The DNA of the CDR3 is TGTGCCAGCAGCTTAACCGGGGAGAACACTGAAGCTTTCTTT.

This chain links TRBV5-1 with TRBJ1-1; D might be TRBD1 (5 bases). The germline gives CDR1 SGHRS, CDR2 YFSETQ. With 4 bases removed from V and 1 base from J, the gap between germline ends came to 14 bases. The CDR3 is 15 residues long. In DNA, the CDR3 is TGCGCCAGCAGCATTTGGGGCAGCTCGAACACTGAAGCTTTCTTT. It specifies CASSIWGSSNTEAFF.

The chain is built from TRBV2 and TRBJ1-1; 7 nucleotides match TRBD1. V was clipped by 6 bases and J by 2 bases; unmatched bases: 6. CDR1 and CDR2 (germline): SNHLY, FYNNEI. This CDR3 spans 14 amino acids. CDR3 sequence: CASRVGQLNTEAFF. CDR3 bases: TGTGCCAGCAGAGTGGGACAGTTAAACACTGAAGCTTTCTTT.

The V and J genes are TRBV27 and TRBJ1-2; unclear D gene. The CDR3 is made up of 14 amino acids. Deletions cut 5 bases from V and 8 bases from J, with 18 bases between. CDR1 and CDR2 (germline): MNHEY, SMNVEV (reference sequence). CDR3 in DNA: TGTGCCAGCAGTCCTCCTGGATCCACGGGGGGCTACACCTTC. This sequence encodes CASSPPGSTGGYTF.

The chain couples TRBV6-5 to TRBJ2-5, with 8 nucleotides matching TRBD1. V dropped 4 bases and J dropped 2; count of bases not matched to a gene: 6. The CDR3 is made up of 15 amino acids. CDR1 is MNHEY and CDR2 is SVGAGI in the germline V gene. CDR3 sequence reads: CASSLGYRGQETQYF. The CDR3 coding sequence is TGTGCCAGCAGTTTAGGGTACAGGGGGCAAGAGACCCAGTACTTC.

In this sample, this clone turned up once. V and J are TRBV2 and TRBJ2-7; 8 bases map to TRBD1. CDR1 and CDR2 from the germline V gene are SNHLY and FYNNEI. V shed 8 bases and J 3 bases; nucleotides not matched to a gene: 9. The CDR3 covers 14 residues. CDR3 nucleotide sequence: TGTGCCAGCGTCATCGACAGGGGTCACTACGAGCAGTACTTC. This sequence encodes CASVIDRGHYEQYF.

The CDR3 loop is CATSDEVSEQYF. The DNA of the CDR3 is TGTGCCACCAGTGATGAGGTTTCCGAGCAGTACTTC. The chain is built from TRBV24-1 and TRBJ2-7, with no clear D. Germline-derived CDR1 and CDR2 are KGHDR and SFDVKD. The CDR3 loop spans 12 amino acids. The germline V and J ends were trimmed by 3 bases and 6 bases, with 8 bases remaining between them.

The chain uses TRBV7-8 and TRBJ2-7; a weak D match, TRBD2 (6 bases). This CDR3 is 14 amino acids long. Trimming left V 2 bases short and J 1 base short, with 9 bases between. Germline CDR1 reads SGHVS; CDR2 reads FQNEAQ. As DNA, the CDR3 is TGTGCCAGCAGCTTAAGTGGAGGGTCCTACGAGCAGTACTTC. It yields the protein CASSLSGGSYEQYF.

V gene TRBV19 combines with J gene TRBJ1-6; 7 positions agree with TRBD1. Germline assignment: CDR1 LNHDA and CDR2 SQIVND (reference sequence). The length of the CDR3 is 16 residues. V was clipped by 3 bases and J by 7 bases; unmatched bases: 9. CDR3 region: CASSISSGTANSPLHF. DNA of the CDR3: TGTGCCAGTAGTATTTCCTCCGGGACAGCAAATTCACCCCTCCACTTT.

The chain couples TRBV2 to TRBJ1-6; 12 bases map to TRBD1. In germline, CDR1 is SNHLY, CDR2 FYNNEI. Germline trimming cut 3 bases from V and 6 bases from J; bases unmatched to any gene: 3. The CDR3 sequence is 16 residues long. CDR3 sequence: CASSEGTGGFNSPLHF. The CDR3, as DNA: TGTGCCAGCAGTGAGGGGACAGGGGGCTTTAATTCACCCCTCCACTTT.

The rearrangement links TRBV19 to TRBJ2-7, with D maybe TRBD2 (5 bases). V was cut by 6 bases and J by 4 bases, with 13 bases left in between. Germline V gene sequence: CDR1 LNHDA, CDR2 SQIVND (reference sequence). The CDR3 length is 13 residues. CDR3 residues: CASSQNEGYEQYF. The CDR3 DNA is TGTGCCAGTAGCCAAAACGAGGGTTACGAGCAGTACTTC.

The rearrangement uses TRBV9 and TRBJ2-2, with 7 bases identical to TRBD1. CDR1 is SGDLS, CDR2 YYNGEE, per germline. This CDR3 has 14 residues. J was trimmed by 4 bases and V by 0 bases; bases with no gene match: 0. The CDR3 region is CASSVDRGTGELFF. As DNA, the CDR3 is TGTGCCAGCAGCGTAGACAGGGGCACCGGGGAGCTGTTTTTT. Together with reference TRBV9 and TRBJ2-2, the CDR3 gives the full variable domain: DSGVTQTPKHLITATGQRVTLRCSPRSGDLSVYWYQQSLDQGLQFLIQYYNGEERAKGNILERFSAQQFPDLHSELNLSSLELGDSALYFCASSVDRGTGELFFGEGSRLTVL.

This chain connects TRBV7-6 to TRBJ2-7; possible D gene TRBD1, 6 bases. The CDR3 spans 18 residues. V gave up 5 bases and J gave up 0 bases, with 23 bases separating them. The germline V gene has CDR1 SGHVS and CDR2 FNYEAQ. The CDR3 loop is CASSQGPSYSPSSYEQYF. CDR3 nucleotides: TGTGCCAGCAGCCAGGGGCCCAGCTATTCCCCGAGCTCCTACGAGCAGTACTTC.